A single sample gave rise to the 2 T cell receptor beta chains below, sequenced in a study of T cell changes during pregnancy in multiple sclerosis. Only in-frame clones appear in the TCRdb table, and some are missing; sequencing was by immunoSEQ multiplex PCR. The repertoire holds tens of thousands of clones, with around 92% as singletons. Here the sequenced sample was peripheral blood, taken in the third trimester of pregnancy. These receptors all stem from a female donor in good health, enrolled as a control in a pregnancy study.

This clone was recorded only once. The genes are TRBV10-1 and TRBJ2-5; possibly TRBD2 for D (5 bases). CDR3 length: 13 residues. Trimming took 5 bases from V and 1 from J, leaving 8 bases between them. Germline CDR1 and CDR2: WNHNN and SYGVQD (reference sequence). The CDR3 DNA is TGCGCCAGCAGTACCCGGGGCCAAGAGACCCAGTACTTC. Protein product: CASSTRGQETQYF.

The gene calls are TRBV9 and TRBJ2-2, with no clear D. V was trimmed by 4 bases and J by 3 bases, leaving 13 bases between them. Germline V gene data show CDR1 as SGDLS and CDR2 as YYNGEE. This CDR3 contains 15 residues. The CDR3 DNA reads as TGTGCCAGCAGCCCTCAAGGTAGCCACACCGGGGAGCTGTTTTTT. Amino acid sequence: CASSPQGSHTGELFF.